The subject of this entry is one T cell receptor beta chain. TCRdb fed the 5' RACE reads into MiXCR, producing one record per CDR3 protein. The table shows roughly 190,000 distinct CDR3 sequences, with around 27% occurring only once. Trimming stripped 6 bases from V and 7 bases from J, with 15 bases between. This CDR3 is built from 13 residues. This sample stems from a study of T-cell memory formation after mild COVID-19. Sample: PBMCs or a T cell subset sorted from them (not recorded which). The gene calls are TRBV12-3 or TRBV12-4 and TRBJ1-2; TRBD1 is a possible D gene (6 bases). The TCR originated in an adult woman who had mild COVID-19 (a few samples of this study predate the infection). Cell type and time point are not known. The CDR3 sequence is CASRRDVRGGYTF. The CDR3 DNA sequence: TGTGCCAGCAGAAGAGATGTCAGGGGTGGCTACACCTTC.